This T cell receptor beta chain was found in a study of blood T cells in healthy people across ages. Many counts were recorded for this clonotype. The CDR3 length is 14 residues. V shed 6 bases and J 4 bases; nucleotides not matched to a gene: 6. Then a second PCR, running about 6 to 11 cycles, was carried out with a sample-barcoded 5' primer and a J-beta primer mix. TCRdb re-called the 5' RACE reads through MiXCR, storing one row per CDR3 protein. Among 900,000 to 950,000 distinct CDR3 sequences listed, approximately 32% were seen once. These data were also reused for a study on T cells of mothers and their children.

V usage is TRBV12-3 or TRBV12-4 and J usage is TRBJ2-3; TRBD1 matches at 8 bases. Material: blood. The sequence derives from a woman aged 35 to 49 in good health. The CDR3 sequence: CASSLTGGADTQYF. The CDR3 coding sequence is TGTGCCAGCAGCTTAACAGGGGGAGCAGATACGCAGTATTTT.